The next 9 T cell receptor beta chains were all read from a single sample in a study of neurological immune-mediated disorders. TCRdb analysed the 5' RACE reads with MiXCR anew, one entry per CDR3 protein. Among tens of thousands of distinct CDR3 sequences listed, under 5% were seen once. The sample consisted of PBMCs. All receptors derive from a man aged 25-40 years with multiple sclerosis.

By its share, this clonotype is medium-sized. The gene calls are TRBV7-8 and TRBJ2-7; 9 bases match TRBD2. The CDR3 length is 19 residues. From germline, CDR1 is SGHVS and CDR2 FQNEAQ. The ends lost 2 bases at V and 0 bases at J; junction bases unmatched: 14. CDR3 in DNA: TGTGCCAGCAGCTTATTCCGGTTTCTAGCGGGGCAGAACTCCTACGAGCAGTACTTC. Residues: CASSLFRFLAGQNSYEQYF.

The chain is built from TRBV7-9 and TRBJ1-4; a possible D gene is TRBD1 (5 bases). CDR3 length equals 15 residues. The germline V gene has CDR1 SEHNR and CDR2 FQNEAQ (reference sequence). V lost 5 bases and J 8 bases, leaving 18 bases between the germline ends. The chain's CDR3 is CASSPRDQETEKLFF. The CDR3 bases are TGTGCCAGCAGCCCAAGGGACCAAGAAACAGAAAAACTGTTTTTT. Based on the CDR3 plus reference TRBV7-9 and TRBJ1-4, the full variable domain is DTGVSQNPRHKITKRGQNVTFRCDPISEHNRLYWYRQTLGQGPEFLTYFQNEAQLEKSRLLSDRFSAERPKGSFSTLEIQRTEQGDSAMYLCASSPRDQETEKLFFGSGTQLSVL.

The CDR3 bases are TGCGCCAGCAGCCGCGGACAGGGAGGCGAAAAACTGTTTTTT. The encoded protein is CASSRGQGGEKLFF. This chain joins TRBV10-1 and TRBJ1-4; 8 nucleotides match TRBD1. CDR1 WNHNN and CDR2 SYGVQD come from the germline V gene (reference sequence). V was clipped by 6 bases and J by 8 bases; unmatched bases: 8. The CDR3 contains 14 residues.

This clonotype was seen at least ten times. The J gene is TRBJ1-1, the V gene TRBV5-1; the match to TRBD1 covers 8 bases. The CDR3 has 15 residues. Looked up from germline, CDR1 is SGHRS and CDR2 is YFSETQ. The J segment lost 0 bases and the V segment lost 4 bases, leaving 5 bases of the junction unmatched. In nucleotides, the CDR3 is TGCGCCAGCAGCCCATGGACAGGGTTGAACACTGAAGCTTTCTTT. As protein: CASSPWTGLNTEAFF.

This chain connects TRBV7-6 to TRBJ1-1; 7 nucleotides line up with TRBD1. The V segment lost 5 bases and the J segment 8 bases; nucleotides outside the gene matches: 5. The CDR3 has 12 residues. Germline V lookup: CDR1 SGHVS, CDR2 FNYEAQ. The CDR3 here is CASSNRDREAFF. Written as DNA, the CDR3 is TGTGCCAGCAGCAACCGGGACAGAGAAGCTTTCTTT.

In this sample, this clonotype turned up many times. CDR3 in amino acids: CSARLAGDTGELFF. The DNA of the CDR3 is TGCAGTGCTAGACTAGCGGGGGACACCGGGGAGCTGTTTTTT. V and J are TRBV20-1 and TRBJ2-2; 10 bases are a match to TRBD2. The germline gives CDR1 DFQATT, CDR2 SNEGSKA (reference sequence). The junction had 0 bases not matched to a gene; V was cut back by 2 bases and J by 3 bases. CDR3 length equals 14 residues.

This clonotype was picked up a small number of times. The V and J genes are TRBV20-1 and TRBJ1-2, with D unclear. The CDR3 runs 13 residues. V lost 5 bases to trimming and J lost 1 base, with 11 bases between them. Per germline, CDR1 DFQATT and CDR2 SNEGSKA (reference sequence). CDR3 DNA: TGCAGTGCTCTGGGAAAATTTAACTATGGCTACACCTTC. Its protein is CSALGKFNYGYTF.

This clonotype came up many times. This chain uses TRBV12-3 or TRBV12-4 with TRBJ2-3, with 15 bases lining up with TRBD2. The trim removed 4 bases at V and 1 base at J, leaving 6 bases unmatched. The CDR3 spans 18 residues. CDR3 in amino acids: CASSSGLAGGPGTDTQYF. CDR3 nucleotide sequence: TGTGCCAGCAGTTCCGGACTAGCGGGGGGGCCGGGCACAGATACGCAGTATTTT.

The sample holds many counts of this clonotype. The genes are TRBV12-3 or TRBV12-4 and TRBJ1-6; a possible D gene is TRBD1 (5 bases). V gave up 1 base and J gave up 9 bases, with 16 bases separating them. The CDR3 contains 16 residues. The chain's CDR3 is CASSLGGQGSSSPLHF. CDR3 coding DNA: TGTGCCAGCAGTTTAGGAGGCCAGGGCTCGTCTTCACCCCTCCACTTT.